Shown below are 25 T cell receptor beta chains from a single sample sequenced in a study of graft-versus-host responses after intestinal transplantation. Only in-frame clones appear in the TCRdb table, and some are missing; sequencing was by immunoSEQ multiplex PCR. The data contain more than 90,000 clones, 93% of them seen just once; the ten biggest clones take up 1% to 1.5%. No antigens are known for them. The sample was unstimulated CD8+ T cells sorted from spleen or lymph node cells, taken before transplant. The receptors derive from a human donor who was the organ donor for an intestinal transplant.

This chain uses TRBV23-1 with TRBJ2-7; 9 bases are shared with TRBD2. TRBV23-1 is an ORF; its function is uncertain. The V gene end was trimmed by 6 bases and the J gene end by 4 bases; junction bases not matched to a gene: 25. This CDR3 is 20 amino acids long. The CDR3 spells CASRTRVGREGRNMGYEQYF. DNA for the CDR3: TGCGCCAGCAGGACCCGTGTCGGGCGGGAGGGCCGTAATATGGGTTACGAGCAGTACTTC.

This chain connects TRBV15 to TRBJ2-1; D is unresolved. The CDR3 extends over 16 amino acids. Per germline, CDR1 LNHNV and CDR2 YYDKDF (reference sequence). V lost 3 bases and J lost 4, with 16 bases in between. CDR3 region: CATSRPGHGIYNEQFF. In DNA, the CDR3 is TGTGCCACCAGCAGGCCCGGGCACGGAATTTACAATGAGCAGTTCTTC.

The rearrangement uses TRBV11-3 and TRBJ1-5; no definite D call. The CDR3 consists of 14 residues. Looked up from germline, CDR1 is SGHNT and CDR2 is YENEEA. V lost 2 bases and J 6 bases, leaving 11 bases between the germline ends. CDR3 sequence (DNA): TGTGCCAGCAGCTTAAGACCGGGCATTCAGCCCCAGCATTTT. This gives the protein CASSLRPGIQPQHF.

The chain combines TRBV9 with TRBJ1-3; the D gene is possibly TRBD1 (5 bases). The CDR3 is 14 amino acids. Per germline, CDR1 SGDLS and CDR2 YYNGEE. The germline V and J ends were trimmed by 2 bases and 3 bases, with 9 bases remaining between them. CDR3: CASSVSGSGNTIYF. The CDR3 DNA sequence: TGTGCCAGCAGCGTTTCAGGGAGTGGAAACACCATATATTTT.

The rearrangement uses TRBV5-6 and TRBJ2-7, with D perhaps TRBD2 (5 bases). The CDR3 length is 15 residues. From germline, CDR1 is SGHDT and CDR2 YYEEEE. V dropped 1 base and J dropped 4 bases, with 15 bases sitting between them. CDR3 nucleotides: TGTGCCAGCAGCTTGTCGTTTCTAGCTGGATACGAGCAGTACTTC. Amino acids: CASSLSFLAGYEQYF.

V is TRBV7-3 and J is TRBJ2-1, with D maybe TRBD2 (6 bases). The V and J ends lost 1 base and 7 bases respectively, with 17 bases between them. Germline values: CDR1 SGHTA, CDR2 FQGTGA. The CDR3 length is 16 residues. CDR3 in amino acids: CASSLNPSAGINEQFF. CDR3 in DNA: TGTGCCAGCAGCTTAAACCCCTCTGCGGGGATAAATGAGCAGTTCTTC. Variable domain in full (rest from reference TRBV7-3 and TRBJ2-1): GAGVSQTPSNKVTEKGKYVELRCDPISGHTALYWYRQSLGQGPEFLIYFQGTGAADDSGLPNDRFFAVRPEGSVSTLKIQRTERGDSAVYLCASSLNPSAGINEQFFGPGTRLTVL.

This clone was seen a handful of times. The chain employs TRBV2 and TRBJ2-2; the D is unclear. The CDR3 covers 15 residues. Germline CDR1 and CDR2: SNHLY and FYNNEI. With 3 bases removed from V and 6 bases from J, the gap between germline ends came to 14 bases. This chain's CDR3 is CASSDHSFVPGELFF. CDR3 nucleotide sequence: TGTGCCAGCAGTGACCACTCCTTTGTTCCCGGGGAGCTGTTTTTT.

The rearrangement uses TRBV11-2 and TRBJ2-3, with D unresolved. Trimming removed 2 bases from V and 2 bases from J, with 5 bases in between. The CDR3 spans 13 residues. The germline gives CDR1 SGHAT, CDR2 FQNNGV. The DNA for the CDR3 is TGTGCCAGCAGCTTATTGACCACAGATACGCAGTATTTT. It encodes CASSLLTTDTQYF.

The chain links TRBV9 to TRBJ2-3; unclear D gene. Per germline, CDR1 SGDLS and CDR2 YYNGEE. This CDR3 region has 13 residues. Trimming stripped 4 bases from V and 0 bases from J, with 6 bases between. DNA for the CDR3: TGTGCCAGCAGCAGTTCTAGCACAGATACGCAGTATTTT. It specifies CASSSSSTDTQYF.

J is TRBJ2-3 and V is TRBV9; D not resolved. This CDR3 contains 14 residues. The germline V gene encodes CDR1 SGDLS and CDR2 YYNGEE. Deletions cut 4 bases from V and 2 bases from J, with 11 bases between. This CDR3 reads CASSPNDPTDTQYF. DNA for the CDR3: TGTGCCAGCAGCCCAAATGATCCCACAGATACGCAGTATTTT.

The chain uses TRBV9 and TRBJ1-2; 8 positions agree with TRBD1. The CDR3 extends over 14 amino acids. The germline V gene encodes CDR1 SGDLS and CDR2 YYNGEE. Unmatched junction bases numbered 2, after V lost 0 bases and J lost 4 bases. CDR3 region: CASSVGTGSYGYTF. The CDR3 coding sequence is TGTGCCAGCAGCGTAGGGACAGGGTCCTATGGCTACACCTTC.

The rearrangement joins TRBV5-8 to TRBJ2-3; D remains ambiguous. The germline V and J ends were trimmed by 10 bases and 2 bases, with 29 bases remaining between them. This CDR3 is built from 18 residues. The V gene's germline CDR1 is SGHTS and CDR2 YDEGEE. The DNA of the CDR3 is TGTGCCCAAACCAAGGAGAACCCCGCAAGTCCGTTCACAGATACGCAGTATTTT. Encoded protein: CAQTKENPASPFTDTQYF.

The chain combines TRBV10-3 with TRBJ2-5, with TRBD2 matching over 10 bases. The V and J ends lost 4 bases and 5 bases, in that order; junction bases with no gene match: 13. CDR1 and CDR2 (germline): ENHRY, SYGVKD. This CDR3 contains 17 residues. The CDR3 reads CAISGVAGGLAGETQYF. The CDR3 bases are TGTGCCATCAGTGGGGTAGCGGGAGGTCTGGCGGGCGAGACCCAGTACTTC.

The chain is built from TRBV28 and TRBJ1-1; the match to TRBD1 covers 8 bases. The length of the CDR3 is 16 residues. The ends lost 4 bases at V and 4 bases at J; junction bases unmatched: 11. The V gene's germline CDR1 is MDHEN and CDR2 SYDVKM. The DNA of the CDR3 is TGTGCCAGCAGTTCGGACAGGGTTGCGCGGGGCACTGAAGCTTTCTTT. Translated: CASSSDRVARGTEAFF.

The genes are TRBV5-1 and TRBJ2-7, with a possible D match to TRBD1 (5 bases). V was trimmed by 0 bases and J by 6 bases, leaving 10 bases between them. Germline V gene data show CDR1 as SGHRS and CDR2 as YFSETQ. This CDR3 is 13 amino acids long. The CDR3 region has the DNA TGCGCCAGCAGCTTGGGGCAGGGTGGCGAGCAGTACTTC. This codes for CASSLGQGGEQYF.

The chain joins TRBV7-2 to TRBJ2-7, with D hard to call. The V gene lost 5 bases and the J gene lost 3 bases, with 14 bases spanning the gap. Germline V CDR1 and CDR2: SGHTA, FQGNSA. This CDR3 comprises 14 residues. The CDR3: CASSPRTEFYEQYF. Written as DNA, the CDR3 is TGTGCCAGCAGCCCACGTACCGAATTCTACGAGCAGTACTTC.

The CDR3 is CASSVGGRRDTEAFF. The DNA for the CDR3 is TGTGCCAGCAGCGTAGGTGGGAGGAGGGACACTGAAGCTTTCTTT. The chain has TRBV9 and TRBJ1-1; no clear D. Germline V gives CDR1 SGDLS, CDR2 YYNGEE. Trimming removed 0 bases at V and 3 bases at J, with 12 bases between. The CDR3 sequence is 15 residues long.

The CDR3 DNA sequence: TGTGCCAGCAGCTTGGCTAACGCAGTCCCCTACGAGCAGTACTTC. Its protein is CASSLANAVPYEQYF. V and J are TRBV5-6 and TRBJ2-7; the D is unclear. The V end lost 0 bases, the J end lost 2 bases, and 12 bases lay between the germline ends. Germline V gene sequence: CDR1 SGHDT, CDR2 YYEEEE. This CDR3 has 15 amino acids.

V is TRBV7-6 and J is TRBJ2-1; tentatively, D is TRBD2 (5 bases). V dropped 5 bases and J dropped 4 bases, with 12 bases sitting between them. CDR3 size: 14 residues. CDR1 and CDR2 from the germline V gene are SGHVS and FNYEAQ. CDR3 in amino acids: CASSGLPPYNEQFF. The CDR3 DNA reads TGTGCCAGCAGCGGACTTCCCCCTTACAATGAGCAGTTCTTC.

The V call is TRBV10-2, the J call TRBJ2-7, with 11 bases lining up with TRBD2. CDR1 WSHSY and CDR2 SAAADI come from the germline V gene. This CDR3 is built from 14 residues. The V segment lost 5 bases and the J segment 5 bases; nucleotides outside the gene matches: 5. The CDR3 nucleotides are TGCGCCAGCAGTTTACTAGCGGGAGTAAACGAGCAGTACTTC. It translates to CASSLLAGVNEQYF.

The gene calls are TRBV6-5 and TRBJ2-3, with TRBD2 matching over 7 bases. Germline V gene sequence: CDR1 MNHEY, CDR2 SVGAGI. This CDR3 has 13 amino acids. V lost 5 bases to trimming and J lost 2 bases; unmatched junction nucleotides: 1. CDR3 loop: CASSGDYTDTQYF. The CDR3 DNA reads TGTGCCAGCAGTGGGGACTACACAGATACGCAGTATTTT.

In DNA form, the CDR3 reads TGCGCCAGCAGCCACCCCACCCCGAACACTGAAGCTTTCTTT. It encodes CASSHPTPNTEAFF. The genes are TRBV4-1 and TRBJ1-1; D unresolved. Germline values: CDR1 MGHRA, CDR2 YSYEKL. V was pared by 3 bases and J by 1 base, with 9 bases between. CDR3 length: 14 amino acids.

The table lists this clone with a few counts. The V call is TRBV2, the J call TRBJ1-4; D remains ambiguous. CDR3 size: 13 residues. CDR1 is SNHLY and CDR2 is FYNNEI in the germline V gene. V was pared by 3 bases and J by 5 bases, with 7 bases between. For the CDR3, the DNA is TGTGCCAGCAGTGATGTGGGGAATGAAAAACTGTTTTTT. Its translation is CASSDVGNEKLFF.

With regard to this clone: This same CDR3 is encoded by further DNA sequences in the sample. The chain links TRBV27 to TRBJ2-1; a weak D match, TRBD1 (6 bases). Germline V gene lookup returns CDR1 MNHEY and CDR2 SMNVEV (reference sequence). Trimming removed 2 bases at V and 2 bases at J, with 7 bases between. The CDR3 covers 14 residues. This CDR3 reads CASSLGGAYNEQFF. CDR3 coding DNA: TGTGCCAGCAGTTTAGGGGGCGCCTACAATGAGCAGTTCTTC.

The chain has TRBV5-1 and TRBJ2-7; TRBD2 agrees at 13 bases. This CDR3 comprises 15 residues. Germline values: CDR1 SGHRS, CDR2 YFSETQ. V shed 4 bases and J 2 bases; nucleotides not matched to a gene: 3. Here the CDR3 DNA reads TGCGCCAGCAGCAACGGACTAGCGGGAGCCTACGAGCAGTACTTC. It encodes CASSNGLAGAYEQYF.